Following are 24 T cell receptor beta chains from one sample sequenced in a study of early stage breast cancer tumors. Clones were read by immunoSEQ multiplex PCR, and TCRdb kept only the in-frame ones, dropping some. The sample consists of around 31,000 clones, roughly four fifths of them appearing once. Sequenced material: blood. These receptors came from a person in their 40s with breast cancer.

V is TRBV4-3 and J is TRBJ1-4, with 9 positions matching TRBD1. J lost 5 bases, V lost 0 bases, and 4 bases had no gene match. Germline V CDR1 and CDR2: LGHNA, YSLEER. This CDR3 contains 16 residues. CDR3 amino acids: CASSQDPGTGNEKLFF. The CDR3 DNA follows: TGCGCCAGCAGCCAAGACCCCGGGACAGGGAATGAAAAACTGTTTTTT.

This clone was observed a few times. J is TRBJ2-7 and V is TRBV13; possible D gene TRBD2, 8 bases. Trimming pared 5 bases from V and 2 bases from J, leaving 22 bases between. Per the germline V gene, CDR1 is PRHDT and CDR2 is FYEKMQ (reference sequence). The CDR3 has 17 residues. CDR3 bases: TGTGCCAGCAGCGCCAGGGGGGGGAGCGGGAGCGCCTACGAGCAGTACTTC. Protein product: CASSARGGSGSAYEQYF.

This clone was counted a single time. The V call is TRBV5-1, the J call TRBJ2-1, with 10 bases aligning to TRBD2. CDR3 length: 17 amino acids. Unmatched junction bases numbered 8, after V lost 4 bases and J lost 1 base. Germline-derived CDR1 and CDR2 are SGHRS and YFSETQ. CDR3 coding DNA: TGCGCCAGCAGCCCCTACGGAGCGGGGGGGTCCTACAATGAGCAGTTCTTC. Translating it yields CASSPYGAGGSYNEQFF.

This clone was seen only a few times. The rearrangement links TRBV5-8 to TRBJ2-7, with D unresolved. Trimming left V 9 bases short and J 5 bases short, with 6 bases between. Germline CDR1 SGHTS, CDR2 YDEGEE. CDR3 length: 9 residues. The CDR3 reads CATSDEQYF. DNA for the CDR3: TGTGCCACCTCTGACGAGCAGTACTTC.

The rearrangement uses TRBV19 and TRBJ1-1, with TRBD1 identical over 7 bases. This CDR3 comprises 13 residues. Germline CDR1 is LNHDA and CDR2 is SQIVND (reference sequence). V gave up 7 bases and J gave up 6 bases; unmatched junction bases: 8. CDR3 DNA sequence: TGTGCCAGTAAGGACAGGCGTGTATCTGAAGCTTTCTTT. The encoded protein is CASKDRRVSEAFF.

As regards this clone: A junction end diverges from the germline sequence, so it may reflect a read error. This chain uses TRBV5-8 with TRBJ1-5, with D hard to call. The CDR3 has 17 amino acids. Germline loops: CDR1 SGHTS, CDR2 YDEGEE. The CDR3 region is CASTLARRSWENQPQHF. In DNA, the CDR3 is TGTGCCAGCACCTTGGCCCGCAGGTCATGGGAGAATCAGCCCCAGCATTTT.

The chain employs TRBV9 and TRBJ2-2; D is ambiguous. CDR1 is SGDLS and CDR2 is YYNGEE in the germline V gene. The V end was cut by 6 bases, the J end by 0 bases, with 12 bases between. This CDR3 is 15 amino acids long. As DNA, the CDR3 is TGTGCCAGCACCCGGGCGGAGTCGAACACCGGGGAGCTGTTTTTT. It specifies CASTRAESNTGELFF.

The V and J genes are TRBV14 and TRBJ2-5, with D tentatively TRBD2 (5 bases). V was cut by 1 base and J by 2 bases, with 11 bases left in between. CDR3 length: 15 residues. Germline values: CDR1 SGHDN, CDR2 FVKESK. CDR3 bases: TGTGCCAGCAGCCAAGGAGGGTCAGTTCAAGAGACCCAGTACTTC. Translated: CASSQGGSVQETQYF.

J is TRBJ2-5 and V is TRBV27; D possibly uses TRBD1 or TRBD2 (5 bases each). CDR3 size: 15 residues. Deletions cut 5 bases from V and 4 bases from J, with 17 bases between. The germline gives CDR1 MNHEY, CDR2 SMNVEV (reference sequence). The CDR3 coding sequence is TGTGCCAGCAGTCACTCGGGGCGTTCTGGAGAGACCCAGTACTTC. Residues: CASSHSGRSGETQYF.

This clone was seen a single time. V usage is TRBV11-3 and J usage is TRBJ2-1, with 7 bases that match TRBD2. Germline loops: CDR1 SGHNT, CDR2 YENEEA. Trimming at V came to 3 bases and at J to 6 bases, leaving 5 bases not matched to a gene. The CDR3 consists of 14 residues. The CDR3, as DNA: TGTGCCAGCAGCTTCGGCGGGAGCGTCAATGAGCAGTTCTTC. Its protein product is CASSFGGSVNEQFF.

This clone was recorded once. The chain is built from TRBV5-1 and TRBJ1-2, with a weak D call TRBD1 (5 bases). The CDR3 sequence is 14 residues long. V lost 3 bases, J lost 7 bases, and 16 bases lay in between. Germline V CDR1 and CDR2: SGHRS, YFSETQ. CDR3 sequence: CASSSPGTLSGYTF. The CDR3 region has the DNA TGCGCCAGCAGCTCCCCCGGGACCCTAAGTGGCTACACCTTC.

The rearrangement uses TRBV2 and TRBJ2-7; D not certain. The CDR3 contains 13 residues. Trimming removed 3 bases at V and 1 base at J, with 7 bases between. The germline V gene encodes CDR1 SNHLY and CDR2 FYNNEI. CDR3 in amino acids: CASSEGASYEQYF. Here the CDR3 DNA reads TGTGCCAGCAGTGAGGGTGCTTCCTACGAGCAGTACTTC.

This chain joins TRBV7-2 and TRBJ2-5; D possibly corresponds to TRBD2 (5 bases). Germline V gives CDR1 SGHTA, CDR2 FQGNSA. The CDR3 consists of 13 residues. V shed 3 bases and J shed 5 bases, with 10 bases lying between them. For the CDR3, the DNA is TGTGCCAGCAGCTTCCAGGTAGCGGAGACCCAGTACTTC. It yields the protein CASSFQVAETQYF.

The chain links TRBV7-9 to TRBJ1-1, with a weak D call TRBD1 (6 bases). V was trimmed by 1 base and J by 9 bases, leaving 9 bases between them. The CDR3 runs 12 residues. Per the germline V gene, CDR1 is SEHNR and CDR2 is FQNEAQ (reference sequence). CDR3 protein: CASSLEGGQAFF. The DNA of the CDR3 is TGTGCCAGCAGCTTAGAGGGGGGTCAAGCTTTCTTT.

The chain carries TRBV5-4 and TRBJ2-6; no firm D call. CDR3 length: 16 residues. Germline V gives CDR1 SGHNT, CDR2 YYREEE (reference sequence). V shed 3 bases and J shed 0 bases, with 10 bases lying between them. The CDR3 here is CASSSRKDSGANVLTF. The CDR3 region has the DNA TGTGCCAGCAGCTCCCGAAAGGACTCTGGGGCCAACGTCCTGACTTTC. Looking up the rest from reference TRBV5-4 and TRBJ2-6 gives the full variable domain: ETGVTQSPTHLIKTRGQQVTLRCSSQSGHNTVSWYQQALGQGPQFIFQYYREEENGRGNFPPRFSGLQFPNYSSELNVNALELDDSALYLCASSSRKDSGANVLTFGAGSRLTVL.

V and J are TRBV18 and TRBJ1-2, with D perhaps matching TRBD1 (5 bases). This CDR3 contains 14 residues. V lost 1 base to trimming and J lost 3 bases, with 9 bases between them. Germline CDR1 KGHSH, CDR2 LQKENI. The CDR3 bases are TGTGCCAGCTCACCACGGAGGGGTGACTATGGCTACACCTTC. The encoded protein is CASSPRRGDYGYTF.

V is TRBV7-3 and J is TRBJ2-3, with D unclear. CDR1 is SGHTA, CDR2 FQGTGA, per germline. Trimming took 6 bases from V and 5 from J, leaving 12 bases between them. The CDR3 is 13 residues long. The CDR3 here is CASRRTIVDTQYF. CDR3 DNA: TGTGCCAGCAGGCGGACGATCGTAGATACGCAGTATTTT.

CDR3 nucleotides: TGTGCCAGCTCACCATCCCAGCCCCTCGAGCAGTACTTC. As protein: CASSPSQPLEQYF. This chain connects TRBV18 to TRBJ2-7; D call uncertain. From germline, CDR1 is KGHSH and CDR2 LQKENI. The CDR3 length is 13 residues. Between the trimmed V and J ends, which lost 2 bases and 6 bases, there was a span of 11 bases.

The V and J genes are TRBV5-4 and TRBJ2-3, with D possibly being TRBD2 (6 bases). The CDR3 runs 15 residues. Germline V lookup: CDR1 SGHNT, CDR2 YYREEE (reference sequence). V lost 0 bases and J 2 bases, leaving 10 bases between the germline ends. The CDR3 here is CASSLDAGNTDTQYF. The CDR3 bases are TGTGCCAGCAGCTTGGATGCGGGAAACACAGATACGCAGTATTTT.

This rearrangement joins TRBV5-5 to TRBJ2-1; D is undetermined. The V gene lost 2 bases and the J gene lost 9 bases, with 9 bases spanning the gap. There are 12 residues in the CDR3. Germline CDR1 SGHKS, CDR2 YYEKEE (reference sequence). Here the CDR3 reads CASSFFSSEQFF. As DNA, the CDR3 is TGTGCCAGCAGCTTCTTTTCGTCTGAGCAGTTCTTC.

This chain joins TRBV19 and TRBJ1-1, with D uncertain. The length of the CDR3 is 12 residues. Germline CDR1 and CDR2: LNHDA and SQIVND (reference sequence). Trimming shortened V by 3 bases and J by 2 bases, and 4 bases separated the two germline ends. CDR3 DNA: TGTGCCAGTAGTATCGGAAACACTGAAGCTTTCTTT. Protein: CASSIGNTEAFF.

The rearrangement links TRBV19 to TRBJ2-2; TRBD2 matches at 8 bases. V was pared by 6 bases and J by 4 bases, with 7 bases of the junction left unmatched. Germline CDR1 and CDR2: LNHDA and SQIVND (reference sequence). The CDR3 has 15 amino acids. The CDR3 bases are TGTGCCAGTAGGACCCTTACTAGCGGCACCGGGGAGCTGTTTTTT. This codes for CASRTLTSGTGELFF.

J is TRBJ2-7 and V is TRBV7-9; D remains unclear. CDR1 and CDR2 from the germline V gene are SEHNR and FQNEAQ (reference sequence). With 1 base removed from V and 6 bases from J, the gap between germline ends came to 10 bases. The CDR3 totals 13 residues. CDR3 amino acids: CASSLEAVSEQYF. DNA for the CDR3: TGTGCCAGCAGCTTAGAAGCAGTCTCCGAGCAGTACTTC.

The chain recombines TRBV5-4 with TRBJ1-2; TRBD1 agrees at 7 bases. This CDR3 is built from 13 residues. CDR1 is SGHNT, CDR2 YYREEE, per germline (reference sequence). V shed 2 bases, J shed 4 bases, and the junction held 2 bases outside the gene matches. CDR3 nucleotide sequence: TGTGCCAGCAGCTTTAACAGGGGCTATGGCTACACCTTC. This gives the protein CASSFNRGYGYTF. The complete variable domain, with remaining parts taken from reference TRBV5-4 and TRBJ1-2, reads ETGVTQSPTHLIKTRGQQVTLRCSSQSGHNTVSWYQQALGQGPQFIFQYYREEENGRGNFPPRFSGLQFPNYSSELNVNALELDDSALYLCASSFNRGYGYTFGSGTRLTVV.